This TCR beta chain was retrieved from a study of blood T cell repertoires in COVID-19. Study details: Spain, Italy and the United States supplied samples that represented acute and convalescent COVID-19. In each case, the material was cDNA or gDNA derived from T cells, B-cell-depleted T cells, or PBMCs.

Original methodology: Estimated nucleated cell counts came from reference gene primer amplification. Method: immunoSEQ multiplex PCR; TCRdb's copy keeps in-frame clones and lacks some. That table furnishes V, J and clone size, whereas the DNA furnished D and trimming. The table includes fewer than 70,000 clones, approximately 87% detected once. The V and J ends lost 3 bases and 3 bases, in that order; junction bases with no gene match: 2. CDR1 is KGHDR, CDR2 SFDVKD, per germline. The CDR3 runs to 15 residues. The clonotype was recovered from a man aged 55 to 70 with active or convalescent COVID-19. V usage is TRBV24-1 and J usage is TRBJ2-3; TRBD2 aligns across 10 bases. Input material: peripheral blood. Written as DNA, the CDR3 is TGTGCCACCAGTGATGGTAGCGGGAGGACAGATACGCAGTATTTT. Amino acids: CATSDGSGRTDTQYF.